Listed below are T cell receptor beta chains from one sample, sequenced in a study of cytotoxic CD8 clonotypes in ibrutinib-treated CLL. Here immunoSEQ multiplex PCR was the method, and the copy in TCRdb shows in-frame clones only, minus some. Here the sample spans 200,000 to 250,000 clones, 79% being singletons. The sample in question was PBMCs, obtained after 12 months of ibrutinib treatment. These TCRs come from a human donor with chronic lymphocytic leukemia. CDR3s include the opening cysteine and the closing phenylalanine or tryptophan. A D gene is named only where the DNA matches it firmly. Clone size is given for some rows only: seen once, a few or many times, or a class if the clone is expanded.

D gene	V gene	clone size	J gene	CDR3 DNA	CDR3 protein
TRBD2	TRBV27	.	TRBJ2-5	TGTGCCAGCAGCGGACTAGCGGCCCAAGAGACCCAGTACTTC	CASSGLAAQETQYF
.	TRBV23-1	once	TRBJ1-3	TGCGCCAGCAGTCAATCTCAGGGACGGAGCTCTGGAAACACCATATATTTT	CASSQSQGRSSGNTIYF
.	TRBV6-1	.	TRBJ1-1	TGTGCCAGCAGTGAACTGGTTGGGGTTGTGAACACTGAAGCTTTCTTT	CASSELVGVVNTEAFF
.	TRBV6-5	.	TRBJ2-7	TGTGCCAGCAGTTACTCGTGGACGGACCTCTACGAGCAGTACTTC	CASSYSWTDLYEQYF
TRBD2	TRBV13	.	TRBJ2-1	TGTGCCAGCAGATGGTACGGACTAGCGGGAAGGGGTAAGGGGTCCTACAATGAGCAGTTCTTC	CASRWYGLAGRGKGSYNEQFF
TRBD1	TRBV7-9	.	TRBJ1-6	TGTGCCAGCAGCTCAACTTTGACAGGGTGGACACCCCTCCACTTT	CASSSTLTGWTPLHF
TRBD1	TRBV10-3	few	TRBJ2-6	TGTGCCACCACAATAGGGGGCGCCGCTGGGGCCAACGTCCTGACTTTC	CATTIGGAAGANVLTF
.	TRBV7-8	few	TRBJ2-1	TGTGCCAGCAGCTTAAATGCAGGGACTCTCTACAATGAGCAGTTCTTC	CASSLNAGTLYNEQFF
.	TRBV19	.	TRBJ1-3	TGTGCCAGTAGTGTAGACATCAGCTCTGGAAACACCATATATTTT	CASSVDISSGNTIYF
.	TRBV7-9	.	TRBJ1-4	TGTGCCAGCAGCTTAGTTTCCTGGGGGGATGAAAAACTGTTTTTT	CASSLVSWGDEKLFF
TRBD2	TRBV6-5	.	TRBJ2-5	TGTGCCAGCAGTTACTCAGCGGGGGGAAGCGAGACCCAGTACTTC	CASSYSAGGSETQYF
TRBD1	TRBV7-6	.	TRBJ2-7	TGTGCCAGCAGCTTAGGGCAGGGGGCCTACGAGCAGTACTTC	CASSLGQGAYEQYF
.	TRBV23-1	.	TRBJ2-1	TGCGCCAGCAGTCAAATGACGGCTAGCTCCTACAATGAGCAGTTCTTC	CASSQMTASSYNEQFF
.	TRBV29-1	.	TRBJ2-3	TGCAGCGTTGTCGTCCAGGGACACACAGATACGCAGTATTTT	CSVVVQGHTDTQYF
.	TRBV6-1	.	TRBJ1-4	TGTGCCAGCAGTGATGTGGGGGAGGGGACTAATGAAAAACTGTTTTTT	CASSDVGEGTNEKLFF
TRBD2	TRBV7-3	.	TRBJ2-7	TGTGCCAGCAGCCCGACTAGCGGGGCCTACGAGCAGTACTTC	CASSPTSGAYEQYF
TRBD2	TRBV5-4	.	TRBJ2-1	TGTGCCAGCAGCTTGGGGCTAGCGGGATCCGGTGAGCAGTTCTTC	CASSLGLAGSGEQFF
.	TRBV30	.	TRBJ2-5	TGTGCCTGGAAAGGGGACTCGGAGACCCAGTACTTC	CAWKGDSETQYF
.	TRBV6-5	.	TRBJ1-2	TGTGCCAGCAGTCCTCCGGGACGGATTAACTATGGCTACACCTTC	CASSPPGRINYGYTF
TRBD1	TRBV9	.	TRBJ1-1	TGTGCCAGCAGTCATAACCGGGACAGGGGTGACACTGAAGCTTTCTTT	CASSHNRDRGDTEAFF
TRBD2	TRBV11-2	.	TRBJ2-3	TGTGCCAGCAGCCTACTACCAGCGGGAGGGGACCCAGATACGCAGTATTTT	CASSLLPAGGDPDTQYF
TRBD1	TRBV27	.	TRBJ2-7	TGTGCCAGCAGTTTATCGGGACAGGGTCCAAGCTCCTACGAGCAGTACTTC	CASSLSGQGPSSYEQYF
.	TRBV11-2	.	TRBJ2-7	TGTGCCAGCAGCCCCGGGAACAGAATCTACGAGCAGTACTTC	CASSPGNRIYEQYF
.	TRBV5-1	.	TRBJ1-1	TGCGCCAGCAGCTCGGCAGCCACGAACACTGAAGCTTTCTTT	CASSSAATNTEAFF
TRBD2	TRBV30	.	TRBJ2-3	TGTGCCTGGAGTATCAGGGAGGGAGATACGCAGTATTTT	CAWSIREGDTQYF
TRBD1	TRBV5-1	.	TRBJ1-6	TGCGCCAGCAGCTCCTCGGGACAGGTGGATTCACCCCTCCACTTT	CASSSSGQVDSPLHF
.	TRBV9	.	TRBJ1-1	TGTGCCAGCAGCGTAGAGTTACGGGCTGAAGCTTTCTTT	CASSVELRAEAFF
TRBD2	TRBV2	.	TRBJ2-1	TGTGCCAGCAGCAATTTCTTAGCGGGCAAATACAATGAGCAGTTCTTC	CASSNFLAGKYNEQFF